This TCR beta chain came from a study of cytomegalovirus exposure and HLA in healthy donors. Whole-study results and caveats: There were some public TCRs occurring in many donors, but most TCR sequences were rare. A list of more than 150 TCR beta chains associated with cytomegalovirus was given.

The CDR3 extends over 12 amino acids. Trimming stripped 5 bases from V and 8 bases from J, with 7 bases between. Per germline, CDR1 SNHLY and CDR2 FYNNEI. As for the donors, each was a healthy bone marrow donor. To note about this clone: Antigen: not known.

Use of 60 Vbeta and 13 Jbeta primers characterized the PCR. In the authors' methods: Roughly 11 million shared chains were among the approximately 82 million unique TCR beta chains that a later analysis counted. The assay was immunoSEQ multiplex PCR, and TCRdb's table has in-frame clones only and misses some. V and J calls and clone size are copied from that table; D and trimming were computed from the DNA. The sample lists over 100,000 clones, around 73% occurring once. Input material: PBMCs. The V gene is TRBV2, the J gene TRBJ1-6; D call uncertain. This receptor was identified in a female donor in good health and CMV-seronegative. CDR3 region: CASSPGDSPLHF. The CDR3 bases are TGTGCCAGCAGTCCGGGTGATTCACCCCTCCACTTT.